Below are 26 T cell receptor beta chains sequenced from a single sample in a study of T cell changes during pregnancy in multiple sclerosis. Generated by immunoSEQ multiplex PCR, the TCRdb table keeps only in-frame clones and is missing some. The profile shows roughly 20,000 clones, 85% to 90% of them singletons. The starting material was CD8+ T cells from peripheral blood mononuclear cells, obtained in the third trimester of pregnancy. The receptors derive from a female donor in good health, enrolled as a control in a pregnancy study.

This chain joins TRBV9 and TRBJ1-3; D perhaps matches TRBD1 (6 bases). This CDR3 has 17 residues. V shed 3 bases and J shed 2 bases, with 18 bases lying between them. Germline V gene sequence: CDR1 SGDLS, CDR2 YYNGEE. CDR3 loop: CASSATSRGMTGNTIYF. The CDR3 DNA is TGTGCCAGCAGCGCCACTTCCAGGGGTATGACTGGAAACACCATATATTTT.

About this clone: This CDR3 is missing its conserved last phenylalanine or tryptophan, likely due to a read error. It is unclear where the CDR3 begins or ends on the DNA, so no DNA is shown, and the CDR3 is as TCRdb lists it. The gene calls are TRBV6-1 and TRBJ1-2; the table's TRBD1 call for D was not verified on the DNA. Germline V lookup: CDR1 MNHNS, CDR2 SASEGT. The CDR3 region is 13 residues in length, termini included. The CDR3 spells CASGPGTGVWLQL.

The chain is built from TRBV11-2 and TRBJ2-2, with a weak D call TRBD2 (5 bases). Germline-derived CDR1 and CDR2 are SGHAT and FQNNGV. The germline V and J ends were trimmed by 3 bases and 4 bases, with 12 bases remaining between them. The CDR3 loop spans 15 amino acids. The CDR3 DNA reads TGTGCCAGCAGCTTGGAACTAGTAGGCACCGGGGAGCTGTTTTTT. Translating gives CASSLELVGTGELFF.

The chain is built from TRBV5-3 and TRBJ2-1; 9 nucleotides line up with TRBD2. TRBV5-3 is assigned to the ORF class and has an uncertain function. The CDR3 spans 16 residues. V lost 4 bases and J lost 8; bases outside the gene matches: 13. The CDR3 region has the DNA TGTGCCAGAAGCGCGCCCGGGACTAGCCGATACTATGAGCAGTTCTTC. Translation: CARSAPGTSRYYEQFF.

This chain uses TRBV2 with TRBJ2-1, with 7 positions matching TRBD1. This CDR3 has 14 amino acids. The V gene's germline CDR1 is SNHLY and CDR2 FYNNEI. Trimming took 8 bases from V and 5 from J; bases not matched to a gene: 9. The CDR3 is CASRRGGPNNEQFF. In DNA, the CDR3 is TGTGCCAGCCGACGAGGGGGCCCAAACAATGAGCAGTTCTTC.

This clone has a single count. This sequence joins TRBV20-1 and TRBJ1-2; D unclear. The CDR3 contains 11 residues. The V end was cut by 3 bases, the J end by 5 bases, with 7 bases between. CDR1 is DFQATT and CDR2 is SNEGSKA in the germline V gene (reference sequence). CDR3 in amino acids: CSASLAYGYTF. The DNA of the CDR3 is TGCAGTGCTAGCTTGGCTTATGGCTACACCTTC.

The chain links TRBV15 to TRBJ1-3; TRBD1 matches 8 bases. Germline lookup yields CDR1 LNHNV and CDR2 YYDKDF (reference sequence). Losses at the gene ends were 5 bases for V and 4 bases for J; bases not matched to a gene: 13. The CDR3 is 17 residues long. CDR3 sequence: CATSGGRTGSFGNTIYF. DNA for the CDR3: TGTGCCACCAGCGGGGGTAGGACAGGGTCATTCGGAAACACCATATATTTT. The full variable domain, its missing parts supplied by reference TRBV15 and TRBJ1-3, is DAMVIQNPRYQVTQFGKPVTLSCSQTLNHNVMYWYQQKSSQAPKLLFHYYDKDFNNEADTPDNFQSRRPNTSFCFLDIRSPGLGDTAMYLCATSGGRTGSFGNTIYFGEGSWLTVV.

The rearrangement joins TRBV28 to TRBJ1-1, with no clear D. CDR1 and CDR2 from the germline V gene are MDHEN and SYDVKM. The CDR3 is 15 residues long. The V end lost 5 bases, the J end lost 1 base, and 14 bases lay between the germline ends. The CDR3 DNA sequence: TGTGCCAGCAGTCCCATGCCGGGTCAGAACACTGAAGCTTTCTTT. It is translated as CASSPMPGQNTEAFF. The full variable domain, its missing parts supplied by reference TRBV28 and TRBJ1-1, is DVKVTQSSRYLVKRTGEKVFLECVQDMDHENMFWYRQDPGLGLRLIYFSYDVKMKEKGDIPEGYSVSREKKERFSLILESASTNQTSMYLCASSPMPGQNTEAFFGQGTRLTVV.

The chain couples TRBV6-5 to TRBJ2-2, with 7 bases that match TRBD1. The CDR3 covers 14 residues. The germline gives CDR1 MNHEY, CDR2 SVGAGI. V shed 10 bases and J 3 bases; nucleotides not matched to a gene: 8. CDR3 sequence: CATKGGADTGELFF. The CDR3 bases are TGTGCCACTAAAGGGGGCGCGGACACCGGGGAGCTGTTTTTT.

The CDR3: CASGTGGEQYF. CDR3 bases: TGTGCCAGCGGGACAGGGGGCGAGCAGTACTTC. The chain is built from TRBV11-2 and TRBJ2-7, with 11 bases fitting TRBD1. The CDR3 runs 11 residues. The V gene's germline CDR1 is SGHAT and CDR2 FQNNGV. Trimming took 8 bases from V and 6 from J; bases not matched to a gene: 0.

This clone was found a few times. V is TRBV19 and J is TRBJ1-1; D remains unclear. Per the germline V gene, CDR1 is LNHDA and CDR2 is SQIVND (reference sequence). V gave up 7 bases and J gave up 1 base, with 19 bases separating them. The CDR3 is made up of 16 amino acids. The CDR3 sequence: CASTSRSRGKNTEAFF. The CDR3 DNA is TGTGCCAGTACCTCAAGGAGCCGGGGTAAGAACACTGAAGCTTTCTTT. Together with reference TRBV19 and TRBJ1-1, the CDR3 gives the full variable domain: DGGITQSPKYLFRKEGQNVTLSCEQNLNHDAMYWYRQDPGQGLRLIYYSQIVNDFQKGDIAEGYSVSREKKESFPLTVTSAQKNPTAFYLCASTSRSRGKNTEAFFGQGTRLTVV.

This chain links TRBV9 with TRBJ2-1, with D perhaps TRBD2 (5 bases). The CDR3 is 17 residues long. Trimming stripped 0 bases from V and 0 bases from J, with 13 bases between. In germline, CDR1 is SGDLS, CDR2 YYNGEE. CDR3 sequence: CASSVGGSASSYNEQFF. In DNA, the CDR3 is TGTGCCAGCAGCGTAGGGGGTAGCGCGAGCTCCTACAATGAGCAGTTCTTC.

The gene calls are TRBV9 and TRBJ2-2; 10 nucleotides align to TRBD2. Germline V lookup: CDR1 SGDLS, CDR2 YYNGEE. V lost 6 bases, J lost 0 bases, and 5 bases stayed unmatched. There are 16 residues in the CDR3. CDR3 protein: CASTASGGSNTGELFF. The CDR3 nucleotides read TGTGCCAGCACGGCTAGCGGGGGATCGAACACCGGGGAGCTGTTTTTT.

The chain recombines TRBV27 with TRBJ2-6; D is unclear. Between the trimmed V and J ends, which lost 2 bases and 0 bases, there was a span of 8 bases. Germline V gene lookup returns CDR1 MNHEY and CDR2 SMNVEV (reference sequence). This CDR3 is 16 amino acids long. This CDR3 is CASSLRVGSGANVLTF. The DNA for the CDR3 is TGTGCCAGCAGTTTACGGGTTGGCTCTGGGGCCAACGTCCTGACTTTC.

The chain joins TRBV9 to TRBJ2-2, with 11 bases identical to TRBD1. The CDR3 extends over 19 amino acids. Trimming removed 0 bases from V and 3 bases from J; junction bases left unmatched: 10. Germline assignment: CDR1 SGDLS and CDR2 YYNGEE. CDR3 nucleotides: TGTGCCAGCAGCGTAGTTCCCACCGGGACAGGGGGATACACCGGGGAGCTGTTTTTT. Protein product: CASSVVPTGTGGYTGELFF.

This chain joins TRBV28 and TRBJ1-3, with TRBD1 matching over 8 bases. V gave up 3 bases and J gave up 2 bases; unmatched junction bases: 6. The CDR3 runs to 16 residues. Per the germline V gene, CDR1 is MDHEN and CDR2 is SYDVKM. The CDR3 DNA follows: TGTGCCAGCAGTTTGGTGCCGACAGGGGCTGGAAACACCATATATTTT. Translated, it gives CASSLVPTGAGNTIYF.

V and J are TRBV6-1 and TRBJ2-7; TRBD1 matches 8 bases. The J segment lost 0 bases and the V segment lost 0 bases, leaving 4 bases of the junction unmatched. The CDR3 spans 16 residues. CDR1 and CDR2 (germline): MNHNS, SASEGT. CDR3 amino acids: CASSEADGQGSYEQYF. The CDR3 region has the DNA TGTGCCAGCAGTGAAGCTGACGGACAGGGCTCCTACGAGCAGTACTTC.

This chain connects TRBV19 to TRBJ2-7; TRBD2 matches at 8 bases. With 7 bases clipped from V and 0 bases from J, the junction kept 8 bases outside the gene matches. Looked up from germline, CDR1 is LNHDA and CDR2 is SQIVND (reference sequence). The CDR3 sequence is 15 residues long. This CDR3 is CASNPGLGISYEQYF. Written as DNA, the CDR3 is TGTGCCAGTAACCCGGGACTAGGGATCTCCTACGAGCAGTACTTC.

The chain is built from TRBV7-8 and TRBJ1-5, with 7 positions matching TRBD1. This CDR3 contains 15 residues. The germline V gene has CDR1 SGHVS and CDR2 FQNEAQ. After removal of 5 bases from V and 0 bases from J, the junction contained 4 bases not matched to a gene. The CDR3 DNA follows: TGTGCCAGCAGCCCTGGGACAGATAGCAATCAGCCCCAGCATTTT. It is translated as CASSPGTDSNQPQHF.

V usage is TRBV29-1 and J usage is TRBJ2-1, with 8 bases that match TRBD1. Germline V gene data show CDR1 as SQVTM and CDR2 as ANQGSEA. J lost 6 bases, V lost 6 bases, and 7 bases had no gene match. CDR3 length equals 13 residues. The CDR3 DNA follows: TGCAGCGTCGGACAGGGATTAGTCAATGAGCAGTTCTTC. Translating it yields CSVGQGLVNEQFF.

This chain links TRBV16 with TRBJ1-4; 10 nucleotides line up with TRBD1. CDR3 length equals 17 residues. Germline-derived CDR1 and CDR2 are KGHSY and FQNENV. The V gene end was trimmed by 0 bases and the J gene end by 0 bases; junction bases not matched to a gene: 1. CDR3 bases: TGTGCCAGCAGCCAATCCGGGACAGGGGCAACTAATGAAAAACTGTTTTTT. This sequence encodes CASSQSGTGATNEKLFF.

The rearrangement uses TRBV7-9 and TRBJ2-5; 8 bases agree with TRBD1. This CDR3 has 15 amino acids. From germline, CDR1 is SEHNR and CDR2 FQNEAQ (reference sequence). The V and J ends lost 1 base and 5 bases, in that order; junction bases with no gene match: 6. The CDR3: CASSLVDRGRETQYF. The CDR3 bases are TGTGCCAGCAGCTTAGTTGACAGGGGTCGGGAGACCCAGTACTTC.

V is TRBV4-1 and J is TRBJ2-7; 11 positions match TRBD2. V lost 2 bases, J lost 3 bases, and 3 bases stayed unmatched. The CDR3 runs to 15 residues. Germline CDR1 MGHRA, CDR2 YSYEKL. CDR3 amino acids: CASSQTSGSGYEQYF. The CDR3 DNA reads TGCGCCAGCAGCCAAACTAGCGGGAGTGGCTACGAGCAGTACTTC.

The chain has TRBV2 and TRBJ1-5; tentative D call: TRBD1 (5 bases). The CDR3 has 13 amino acids. The V gene's germline CDR1 is SNHLY and CDR2 FYNNEI. V shed 4 bases and J shed 5 bases, with 9 bases lying between them. Written as DNA, the CDR3 is TGTGCCAGCAGTGTTTGGGGGGATCAGCCCCAGCATTTT. Protein: CASSVWGDQPQHF.

The CDR3: CSVDLAGSNNEQFF. CDR3 in DNA: TGCAGCGTTGACCTAGCGGGATCCAACAATGAGCAGTTCTTC. J is TRBJ2-1 and V is TRBV29-1, with TRBD2 matching over 9 bases. V lost 3 bases and J lost 5; bases outside the gene matches: 5. The germline V gene encodes CDR1 SQVTM and CDR2 ANQGSEA. This CDR3 spans 14 amino acids.

The chain employs TRBV19 and TRBJ1-1; tentative D call: TRBD1 (6 bases). Trimming removed 9 bases from V and 5 bases from J, with 22 bases in between. The CDR3 covers 15 residues. Per germline, CDR1 LNHDA and CDR2 SQIVND (reference sequence). The CDR3 loop reads CASRVLGGGGTEAFF. The CDR3, as DNA: TGTGCCAGCCGAGTTCTAGGCGGGGGCGGGACTGAAGCTTTCTTT. Supplemented by reference TRBV19 and TRBJ1-1, the full variable domain reads DGGITQSPKYLFRKEGQNVTLSCEQNLNHDAMYWYRQDPGQGLRLIYYSQIVNDFQKGDIAEGYSVSREKKESFPLTVTSAQKNPTAFYLCASRVLGGGGTEAFFGQGTRLTVV.